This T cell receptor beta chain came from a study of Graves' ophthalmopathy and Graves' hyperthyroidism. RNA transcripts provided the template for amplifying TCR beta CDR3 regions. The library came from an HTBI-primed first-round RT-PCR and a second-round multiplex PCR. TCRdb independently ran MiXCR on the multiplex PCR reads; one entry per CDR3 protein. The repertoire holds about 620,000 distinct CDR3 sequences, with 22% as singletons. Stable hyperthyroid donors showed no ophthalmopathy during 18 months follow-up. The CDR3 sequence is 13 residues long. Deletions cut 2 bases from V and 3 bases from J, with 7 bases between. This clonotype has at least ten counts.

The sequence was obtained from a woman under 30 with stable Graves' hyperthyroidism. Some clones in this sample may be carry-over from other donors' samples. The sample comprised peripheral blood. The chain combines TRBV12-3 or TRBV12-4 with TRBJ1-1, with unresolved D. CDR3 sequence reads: CASSLMGYTEAFF. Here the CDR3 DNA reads TGTGCCAGCAGTTTAATGGGATACACTGAAGCTTTCTTT.